The 2 T cell receptor beta chains listed next were all sequenced from one sample in a study of OX40 agonist ivuxolimab in advanced cancers. Clones were read by immunoSEQ multiplex PCR, and TCRdb kept only the in-frame ones, dropping some. The sample records under 85,000 clones, around 87% being singletons. Specimen: CD4+ or CD8+ T cells sorted from blood, collected in a trial of the OX40 agonist ivuxolimab. The receptors derive from an adult with an advanced solid tumor such as melanoma, head and neck, liver or kidney cancer.

The V call is TRBV30, the J call TRBJ2-7, with 8 bases fitting TRBD2. Germline-derived CDR1 and CDR2 are GTSNPN and SVGIG (reference sequence). Trimming removed 0 bases from V and 0 bases from J; junction bases left unmatched: 7. The CDR3 is made up of 16 amino acids. CDR3 nucleotides: TGTGCCTGGAGTGTAGGCGGTAGCGGGGTCTCCTACGAGCAGTACTTC. It encodes CAWSVGGSGVSYEQYF.

This chain connects TRBV2 to TRBJ1-4, with no clear D. The V end lost 6 bases, the J end lost 5 bases, and 7 bases lay between the germline ends. The germline V gene encodes CDR1 SNHLY and CDR2 FYNNEI. The CDR3 consists of 12 residues. CDR3 residues: CASRAGNEKLFF. DNA for the CDR3: TGTGCCAGCAGGGCGGGGAATGAAAAACTGTTTTTT.